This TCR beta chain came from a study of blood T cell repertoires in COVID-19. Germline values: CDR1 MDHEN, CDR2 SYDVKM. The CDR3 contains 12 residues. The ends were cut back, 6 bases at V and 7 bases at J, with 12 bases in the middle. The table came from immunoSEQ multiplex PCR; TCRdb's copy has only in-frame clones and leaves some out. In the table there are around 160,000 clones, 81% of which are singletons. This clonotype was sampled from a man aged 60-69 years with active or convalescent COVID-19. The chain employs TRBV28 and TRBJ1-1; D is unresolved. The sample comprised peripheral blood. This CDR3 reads CASRHGAGEAFF. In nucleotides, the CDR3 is TGTGCCAGCAGGCACGGCGCGGGTGAAGCTTTCTTT.